The clone carrying this TCR beta chain was observed at least ten times. Its antigen is currently unknown. This record belongs to a study of blood T cells in healthy people across ages. Then a second PCR, running roughly 7 to 11 cycles, was carried out with a sample-barcoded 5' primer and a J-beta primer mix. TCRdb reanalysed the 5' RACE reads using MiXCR and keeps one entry per CDR3 protein. This table holds about 1,000,000 distinct CDR3 sequences, 40% to 45% found once. Overall study findings and caveats: There was no known CMV status for donors, so expanded clonotype changes were possibly confounded. Strongly correlated with naive T cell percentage was TCR beta diversity.

V dropped 4 bases and J dropped 3; count of bases not matched to a gene: 8. The CDR3 is made up of 17 amino acids. Germline CDR1 and CDR2: KGHDR and SFDVKD. The J gene is TRBJ2-3, the V gene TRBV24-1; TRBD1 agrees at 11 bases. This sequence originates from a woman in her fifties or sixties in good health. Sequenced: blood. The DNA for the CDR3 is TGTGCCACCAGTGAGACCGGACAGGGGGCGTTTACAGATACGCAGTATTTT. Translation: CATSETGQGAFTDTQYF.